This passage covers 29 T cell receptor beta chains from one sample sequenced in a study of beta chain features in type 1 diabetes. What these receptors recognize is not known. The study reverse transcribed the entire isolated RNA, so it sequenced expressed TCRB transcripts. Profiled with immunoSEQ multiplex PCR; TCRdb holds only in-frame clones, not every one. The table has hundreds of thousands of clones, 10% to 15% seen once. Whole-study results and caveats: People with Type 1 diabetes carried modestly yet significantly shorter TCRB CDR3s in all four CD4+ subsets.

Sequenced sample: naive CD4+ T cells from blood. The receptors come from a man aged 18 to 30 with type 1 diabetes.

V is TRBV7-2 and J is TRBJ2-5; D is ambiguous. This CDR3 contains 16 residues. Germline CDR1 and CDR2: SGHTA and FQGNSA. The V end was cut by 10 bases, the J end by 5 bases, with 26 bases between. The CDR3 DNA follows: TGTGCCACAAAACGATTTCTAATAACGTCGGCGGAGACCCAGTACTTC. It yields the protein CATKRFLITSAETQYF.

The gene calls are TRBV29-1 and TRBJ2-3; TRBD1 aligns across 9 bases. Germline CDR1 is SQVTM and CDR2 is ANQGSEA. The CDR3 is made up of 13 amino acids. V shed 5 bases, J shed 5 bases, and the junction held 5 bases outside the gene matches. CDR3 region: CSVQQGAGDTQYF. The DNA of the CDR3 is TGCAGCGTTCAACAGGGGGCCGGAGATACGCAGTATTTT.

The rearrangement uses TRBV11-1 and TRBJ1-4, with 9 bases fitting TRBD1. This CDR3 spans 14 amino acids. The ends lost 5 bases at V and 8 bases at J; junction bases unmatched: 6. Germline-derived CDR1 and CDR2 are SGHAT and FQDESV (reference sequence). Written as DNA, the CDR3 is TGTGCCAGCAGCCAGACAGGGGGAGCGGAAAAACTGTTTTTT. The encoded protein is CASSQTGGAEKLFF.

This chain uses TRBV5-1 with TRBJ2-7; 10 positions agree with TRBD1. V trimming: 5 bases; J trimming: 6 bases; junction bases outside the gene matches: 8. The CDR3 sequence is 14 residues long. The V gene's germline CDR1 is SGHRS and CDR2 YFSETQ. Written as DNA, the CDR3 is TGCGCCAGCAGTCAATCCGGGACAGGGGTCGAGCAGTACTTC. Translation gives CASSQSGTGVEQYF.

This clone was picked up a small number of times. The chain recombines TRBV2 with TRBJ2-7; D possibly matches TRBD1 or TRBD2 (5 bases each). CDR3 length: 12 residues. Trimming removed 11 bases from V and 6 bases from J, with 17 bases in between. Germline assignment: CDR1 SNHLY and CDR2 FYNNEI. CDR3 sequence (DNA): TGTGCCTTCGTGGTAAGGGGACGCGAGCAGTACTTC. This gives the protein CAFVVRGREQYF.

This chain uses TRBV4-1 with TRBJ1-5, with 10 bases identical to TRBD1. The junction had 9 bases not matched to a gene; V was cut back by 1 base and J by 6 bases. The V gene's germline CDR1 is MGHRA and CDR2 YSYEKL. CDR3 length: 17 amino acids. The chain's CDR3 is CASSQGRDRGGSQPQHF. DNA of the CDR3: TGCGCCAGCAGCCAAGGGAGGGACAGGGGAGGCAGTCAGCCCCAGCATTTT.

The chain uses TRBV6-6 and TRBJ2-1; D call uncertain. Per the germline V gene, CDR1 is MNHNY and CDR2 is SVGAGI (reference sequence). The CDR3 covers 13 residues. V was clipped by 0 bases and J by 3 bases, with 3 bases between them. CDR3 bases: TGTGCCAGCAGTTACTCTTACTACAATGAGCAGTTCTTC. As protein: CASSYSYYNEQFF.

This clone was observed a handful of times. The chain uses TRBV25-1 and TRBJ1-3, with 10 bases lining up with TRBD1. This CDR3 comprises 18 residues. The trim removed 6 bases at V and 4 bases at J, leaving 15 bases unmatched. Germline assignment: CDR1 MGHDK and CDR2 SYGVNS. This CDR3 is CASSPRAGTGDGGNTIYF. The CDR3 coding sequence is TGTGCCAGCAGCCCGAGGGCCGGGACAGGGGATGGGGGAAACACCATATATTTT.

This chain uses TRBV15 with TRBJ2-7; D might be TRBD1 (6 bases). V shed 4 bases and J shed 3 bases, with 13 bases lying between them. CDR3 size: 14 residues. Germline V CDR1 and CDR2: LNHNV, YYDKDF (reference sequence). CDR3: CATSTTGTLYEQYF. In nucleotides, the CDR3 is TGTGCCACCAGCACGACCGGGACACTCTACGAGCAGTACTTC.

The chain couples TRBV13 to TRBJ2-3; 10 bases are shared with TRBD1. Trimming at V came to 5 bases and at J to 3 bases, leaving 5 bases not matched to a gene. Germline V gene sequence: CDR1 PRHDT, CDR2 FYEKMQ (reference sequence). CDR3 size: 15 residues. DNA of the CDR3: TGTGCCAGCAGCCCATGGACAGGGGGGACAGATACGCAGTATTTT. This codes for CASSPWTGGTDTQYF. Based on the CDR3 plus reference TRBV13 and TRBJ2-3, the full variable domain is AAGVIQSPRHLIKEKRETATLKCYPIPRHDTVYWYQQGPGQDPQFLISFYEKMQSDKGSIPDRFSAQQFSDYHSELNMSSLELGDSALYFCASSPWTGGTDTQYFGPGTRLTVL.

The rearrangement joins TRBV25-1 to TRBJ2-7, with D tentatively TRBD1 or TRBD2 (5 bases each). The CDR3 totals 15 residues. Germline assignment: CDR1 MGHDK and CDR2 SYGVNS. Deletions cut 4 bases from V and 4 bases from J, with 17 bases between. The CDR3 bases are TGTGCCAGCAGTGGGCCGGGGCCCCAGACTTACGAGCAGTACTTC. It codes for CASSGPGPQTYEQYF.

V is TRBV28 and J is TRBJ1-2, with D possibly matching TRBD1 (5 bases). The CDR3 spans 13 residues. The V end lost 3 bases, the J end lost 1 base, and 6 bases lay between the germline ends. In germline, CDR1 is MDHEN, CDR2 SYDVKM. CDR3 residues: CASSFGGNYGYTF. In DNA form, the CDR3 reads TGTGCCAGCAGTTTCGGGGGTAACTATGGCTACACCTTC.

The sample holds one count of this clone. This chain joins TRBV5-5 and TRBJ1-2, with D perhaps TRBD1 (5 bases). The CDR3 is 13 amino acids. Trimming removed 4 bases from V and 2 bases from J, with 9 bases in between. Per germline, CDR1 SGHKS and CDR2 YYEKEE (reference sequence). CDR3 loop: CASSPGLNYGYTF. In DNA, the CDR3 is TGTGCCAGCAGCCCGGGACTGAACTATGGCTACACCTTC. The complete variable domain, with remaining parts taken from reference TRBV5-5 and TRBJ1-2, reads DAGVTQSPTHLIKTRGQQVTLRCSPISGHKSVSWYQQVLGQGPQFIFQYYEKEERGRGNFPDRFSARQFPNYSSELNVNALLLGDSALYLCASSPGLNYGYTFGSGTRLTVV.

V and J are TRBV9 and TRBJ2-7; D is perhaps TRBD1 or TRBD2 (5 bases each). Germline values: CDR1 SGDLS, CDR2 YYNGEE. CDR3 length equals 15 residues. The V and J ends lost 0 bases and 0 bases respectively, with 10 bases between them. CDR3 nucleotides: TGTGCCAGCAGCGTAGGGGCAGGGAGCTCCTACGAGCAGTACTTC. It codes for CASSVGAGSSYEQYF.

The chain combines TRBV11-2 with TRBJ2-2; unclear D gene. This CDR3 has 12 residues. The V end was cut by 5 bases, the J end by 7 bases, with 8 bases between. Germline values: CDR1 SGHAT, CDR2 FQNNGV. The DNA for the CDR3 is TGTGCCAGCAGCACGATGGACGGGGAGCTGTTTTTT. It codes for CASSTMDGELFF.

In this sample, this clone turned up a few times. The chain has TRBV7-9 and TRBJ2-7; possible D gene TRBD1, 6 bases. Germline CDR1 SEHNR, CDR2 FQNEAQ (reference sequence). V was trimmed by 1 base and J by 3 bases, leaving 10 bases between them. CDR3 length: 14 residues. The CDR3, as DNA: TGTGCCAGCAGCTTAGGACAGGCAGGCTACGAGCAGTACTTC. Residues: CASSLGQAGYEQYF.

This clone came up a few times. This rearrangement joins TRBV30 to TRBJ1-1; 11 nucleotides line up with TRBD1. The CDR3 sequence is 14 residues long. Germline CDR1 is GTSNPN and CDR2 is SVGIG (reference sequence). V lost 7 bases to trimming and J lost 4 bases; unmatched junction nucleotides: 8. This CDR3 is CASPRGQGATEAFF. CDR3 nucleotide sequence: TGTGCCTCGCCCCGCGGACAGGGGGCCACTGAAGCTTTCTTT.

The rearrangement links TRBV9 to TRBJ1-2; the D is unclear. CDR1 SGDLS and CDR2 YYNGEE come from the germline V gene. The CDR3 loop spans 14 amino acids. Trimming stripped 3 bases from V and 2 bases from J, with 11 bases between. CDR3 loop: CASSGADQNYGYTF. CDR3 nucleotides: TGTGCCAGCAGCGGGGCAGACCAAAACTATGGCTACACCTTC.

The chain carries TRBV10-3 and TRBJ2-5; 10 bases align to TRBD2. The trim removed 3 bases at V and 5 bases at J, leaving 9 bases unmatched. This CDR3 contains 16 residues. The germline V gene has CDR1 ENHRY and CDR2 SYGVKD. This CDR3 reads CAISDAPAGGRETQYF. The CDR3 nucleotides read TGTGCCATCAGTGACGCTCCAGCGGGGGGGCGTGAGACCCAGTACTTC.

This clone has only a few counts. J is TRBJ1-1 and V is TRBV14, with TRBD1 matching over 7 bases. V gave up 1 base and J gave up 8 bases; unmatched junction bases: 10. Germline V gene sequence: CDR1 SGHDN, CDR2 FVKESK. This CDR3 region has 15 residues. DNA of the CDR3: TGTGCCAGCAGCCAAGCCCCAGAAACAGGGGTGGAAGCTTTCTTT. It yields the protein CASSQAPETGVEAFF. Based on the CDR3 plus reference TRBV14 and TRBJ1-1, the full variable domain is EAGVTQFPSHSVIEKGQTVTLRCDPISGHDNLYWYRRVMGKEIKFLLHFVKESKQDESGMPNNRFLAERTGGTYSTLKVQPAELEDSGVYFCASSQAPETGVEAFFGQGTRLTVV.

This clone was counted only a few times. The chain recombines TRBV18 with TRBJ1-2; D is unresolved. CDR1 and CDR2 (germline): KGHSH, LQKENI. V gave up 3 bases and J gave up 4 bases, with 12 bases separating them. There are 14 residues in the CDR3. The CDR3 spells CASSPSDLGYGYTF. CDR3 in DNA: TGTGCCAGCTCACCCTCGGACTTGGGCTATGGCTACACCTTC.

This chain joins TRBV25-1 and TRBJ2-5; 10 bases match TRBD2. V shed 4 bases, J shed 5 bases, and the junction held 16 bases outside the gene matches. Germline V CDR1 and CDR2: MGHDK, SYGVNS. The CDR3 is made up of 18 amino acids. Here the CDR3 DNA reads TGTGCCAGCAGTGGCCTTAGGGCTAGCGGGGGAAGGGGGGAGACCCAGTACTTC. Its translation is CASSGLRASGGRGETQYF.

This clone was detected only a few times. As DNA, the CDR3 is TGTGCCTGGAGTGTATCAGGGGGCCCCCGGGGTACGCAGTATTTT. It is translated as CAWSVSGGPRGTQYF. The V call is TRBV30, the J call TRBJ2-3, with 8 bases matching TRBD1. The V gene's germline CDR1 is GTSNPN and CDR2 SVGIG (reference sequence). With V trimmed by 0 bases and J by 8 bases, 10 bases remained unmatched. This CDR3 spans 15 amino acids.

This clone showed up just a few times. CDR3: CSVVGMGLAGRSYEQYF. The CDR3 region has the DNA TGCAGCGTTGTGGGGATGGGACTAGCGGGCCGATCCTACGAGCAGTACTTC. The chain links TRBV29-1 to TRBJ2-7; 12 nucleotides line up with TRBD2. The CDR3 is 17 residues long. CDR1 is SQVTM, CDR2 ANQGSEA, per germline. The trim removed 4 bases at V and 1 base at J, leaving 11 bases unmatched.

The rearrangement joins TRBV23-1 to TRBJ1-4; 7 positions match TRBD1. TRBV23-1 is filed as an ORF, its function uncertain. J gave up 8 bases and V 6 bases, and 21 bases lay outside the gene matches. This CDR3 has 18 residues. CDR3 in DNA: TGCGCCAGCAGCCCAAACCGGGACAGCGTCTTCAAGAAGGAAAAACTGTTTTTT. This encodes CASSPNRDSVFKKEKLFF.

This clone has more than one count but fewer than ten. The chain carries TRBV28 and TRBJ1-2; D call uncertain. The CDR3 sequence is 12 residues long. V dropped 10 bases and J dropped 3 bases, with 12 bases sitting between them. Germline-derived CDR1 and CDR2 are MDHEN and SYDVKM. As DNA, the CDR3 is TGTGCCACGATAGGTTCTTACTATGGCTACACCTTC. As protein: CATIGSYYGYTF.

This clone was picked up a small number of times. V usage is TRBV7-9 and J usage is TRBJ2-4; no firm D call. The CDR3 is 14 amino acids. CDR1 and CDR2 (germline): SEHNR, FQNEAQ (reference sequence). The V and J ends lost 5 bases and 7 bases respectively, with 15 bases between them. The CDR3 region is CASSPASAVNIQYF. The CDR3 DNA reads as TGTGCCAGCAGCCCGGCAAGCGCAGTCAACATTCAGTACTTC.

This chain joins TRBV19 and TRBJ2-3; D possibly corresponds to TRBD1 (5 bases). The CDR3 is 15 amino acids. V was clipped by 6 bases and J by 7 bases, with 20 bases between them. CDR1 and CDR2 from the germline V gene are LNHDA and SQIVND (reference sequence). CDR3 sequence (DNA): TGTGCCAGTAGAAGGGGCGCGGTTAGTGGGAATACGCAGTATTTT. The encoded protein is CASRRGAVSGNTQYF.

The chain couples TRBV9 to TRBJ1-2; D gene uncertain. Germline lookup yields CDR1 SGDLS and CDR2 YYNGEE. V shed 0 bases and J shed 6 bases, with 12 bases lying between them. The CDR3 runs 14 residues. DNA for the CDR3: TGTGCCAGCAGCGTAGGAGAAGAGTTCCATGGCTACACCTTC. Protein sequence: CASSVGEEFHGYTF.